The rows below give T cell receptor beta chains drawn from one sample of a study of T cell changes during pregnancy in multiple sclerosis. Profiling relied on immunoSEQ multiplex PCR, and the TCRdb table lists in-frame clones only, not all of them. This table holds about 59,000 clones, over 85% found once. The sequencing used CD4+ T cells from peripheral blood mononuclear cells, collected before pregnancy. These receptors came from a female donor with multiple sclerosis, enrolled in a pregnancy study. CDR3s include the opening cysteine and the closing phenylalanine or tryptophan. The D gene is left open where the match is weak. Expanded clones are given a class, and other clones once, few, many or no size at all.

>NA|TRBV4-1|NA|TRBJ2-7
CASSQTILQGGTYEQYF
TGCGCCAGCAGCCAAACAATTCTACAGGGAGGGACCTACGAGCAGTACTTC
>NA|TRBV4-3|once|TRBJ1-4
CASSGHDRRNEKLFF
TGCGCCAGCAGCGGTCACGACAGAAGAAATGAAAAACTGTTTTTT
>NA|TRBV15|few|TRBJ1-1
CATSRDMMNTEAFF
TGTGCCACCAGCAGGGACATGATGAACACTGAAGCTTTCTTT
>NA|TRBV5-5|NA|TRBJ1-1
CASSAGSNTEAFF
TGTGCCAGCAGCGCCGGGTCGAACACTGAAGCTTTCTTT
>TRBD2|TRBV9|NA|TRBJ2-7
CASSVALTSGSYEQYF
TGTGCCAGCAGCGTAGCTCTGACTAGCGGATCCTACGAGCAGTACTTC
>NA|TRBV6-5|NA|TRBJ2-1
CASRSINEQFF
TGTGCCAGCAGATCCATCAATGAGCAGTTCTTC
>NA|TRBV19|NA|TRBJ1-3
CASSESSGNTIYF
TGTGCCAGTAGCGAGAGCTCTGGAAACACCATATATTTT
>NA|TRBV7-2|few|TRBJ1-1
CASSLEGSAEAFF
TGTGCCAGCAGCTTAGAAGGGAGCGCTGAAGCTTTCTTT
>TRBD2|TRBV11-2|NA|TRBJ2-7
CASNWGGGPSHYEQYF
TGTGCCAGCAACTGGGGCGGGGGACCGTCGCACTACGAGCAGTACTTC
>TRBD1|TRBV19|once|TRBJ1-3
CASSIRTGTGNTIYF
TGTGCCAGTAGTATCCGGACAGGAACGGGAAACACCATATATTTT
>NA|TRBV7-9|NA|TRBJ2-1
CASSLVRSAGRNEQFF
TGTGCCAGCAGCTTAGTTCGGTCGGCAGGGAGGAATGAGCAGTTCTTC
>NA|TRBV5-4|NA|TRBJ1-4
CASSLERDEKLFF
TGTGCCAGCAGCTTGGAAAGAGATGAAAAACTGTTTTTT
>TRBD2|TRBV19|NA|TRBJ2-1
CASSPEGLAGGYEQFF
TGTGCCAGTAGTCCAGAGGGACTAGCGGGAGGATATGAGCAGTTCTTC
>TRBD2|TRBV4-3|NA|TRBJ2-1
CASSPAGGLAGVGEQFF
TGCGCCAGCAGCCCCGCGGGCGGACTAGCGGGAGTGGGCGAGCAGTTCTTC
>TRBD2|TRBV5-1|NA|TRBJ2-1
CASSSGTSGRNEQFF
TGCGCCAGCAGCTCTGGGACTAGCGGGAGGAATGAGCAGTTCTTC
>TRBD2|TRBV7-2|NA|TRBJ2-7
CASSHGLAGALGEQYF
TGTGCCAGCAGCCACGGACTAGCGGGAGCACTGGGCGAGCAGTACTTC
>NA|TRBV6-5|NA|TRBJ1-2
CASSSGGSPTNYGYTF
TGTGCCAGCAGTTCCGGCGGATCCCCGACTAACTATGGCTACACCTTC
>TRBD1|TRBV5-4|NA|TRBJ1-1
CASKQGGQMNTEAFF
TGTGCCAGCAAACAGGGGGGCCAAATGAACACTGAAGCTTTCTTT
>NA|TRBV18|NA|TRBJ1-2
CASSPLNGARVVDGYTF
TGTGCCAGCTCACCACTAAATGGGGCGCGTGTGGTAGATGGCTACACCTTC
>NA|TRBV15|NA|TRBJ1-5
CATSRARGQQVQPQHF
TGTGCCACCAGCAGAGCCAGGGGCCAGCAGGTTCAGCCCCAGCATTTT
>TRBD1|TRBV6-5|NA|TRBJ1-1
CASSYSNRGLTEAFF
TGTGCCAGCAGTTACTCGAACAGGGGGCTGACTGAAGCTTTCTTT
>NA|TRBV29-1|NA|TRBJ1-2
CSVDSGLKGYTF
TGCAGCGTTGACTCAGGACTCAAAGGCTACACCTTC